Listed below are T cell receptor beta chains from one sample, sequenced in a study of CD8 T cells in Susac syndrome. TCRdb ran MiXCR on the immunoSEQ multiplex PCR reads and lists one entry per CDR3 protein. The profile shows about 300,000 distinct CDR3 sequences, more than 75% of them singletons. Sequenced: CD8+ T cells from PBMCs. The receptor set was obtained from a human donor with multiple sclerosis. Each CDR3 is given with its conserved first and last residue. The order of the fields is V gene, clone size, J gene, CDR3 length, D gene, CDR3 DNA, CDR3 protein. A D gene is named only where the DNA matches it firmly. Clone size appears in some rows only: once, few, many, or a class for an expanded clone.

TRBV28	NA	TRBJ2-7	14	TRBD1	TGTGCCAGCAGTCCCACAGGGGTTACCTACGAGCAGTACTTC	CASSPTGVTYEQYF
TRBV27	NA	TRBJ2-1	19	TRBD2	TGTGCCAGCAGCCCCAGAGATACTGTAGCGGGAGCCTTCTACAATGAGCAGTTCTTC	CASSPRDTVAGAFYNEQFF
TRBV5-6	NA	TRBJ1-1	15	NA	TGTGCCAGCAGCCCGAACCCAGGGAGGTACACTGAAGCTTTCTTT	CASSPNPGRYTEAFF
TRBV5-1	NA	TRBJ2-3	16	TRBD2	TGCGCCAGCAGCTTGAATCTAGCGGCTTCCACAGATACGCAGTATTTT	CASSLNLAASTDTQYF
TRBV2	few	TRBJ1-1	8	NA	TGTGCCAGCAGAGAAGCTTTCTTT	CASREAFF
TRBV6-1	NA	TRBJ2-3	18	NA	TGTGCCAGCAGTGAAGCACCAAGTTGGGGGCTTTCCACAGATACGCAGTATTTT	CASSEAPSWGLSTDTQYF
TRBV9	NA	TRBJ1-3	18	TRBD1	TGTGCCAGCAGCGCCGGACAGGGCGTCCTCAGCTCTGGAAACACCATATATTTT	CASSAGQGVLSSGNTIYF
TRBV12-3/TRBV12-4	NA	TRBJ1-2	16	NA	TGTGCCAGCAGTTTGGGGCGGTCAGGGGCTCACTATGGCTACACCTTC	CASSLGRSGAHYGYTF
TRBV27	NA	TRBJ1-1	14	TRBD1	TGTGCCAGCAGTTTTAGACAGGGAAACACTGAAGCTTCCTTT	CASSFRQGNTEASF
TRBV12-3/TRBV12-4	NA	TRBJ2-3	16	NA	TGTGCCAGCAGTTTAGGTGGCCACCAAAGCACAGATACGCAGTATTTT	CASSLGGHQSTDTQYF
TRBV4-1	NA	TRBJ2-1	17	TRBD2	TGCGCCAGCAGCCAAGTCGGCCCGCTAGCGGCTTACAATGAGCAGTTCTTC	CASSQVGPLAAYNEQFF
TRBV3-1	once	TRBJ2-3	14	NA	TGTGCCAGCAGCCAGAGTCTGTTAGGAAATACGCAGTATTTT	CASSQSLLGNTQYF
TRBV4-1	NA	TRBJ2-5	16	TRBD2	TGCGCCAGCAGCCAAGTTCGGCAGCGGGAAGGGGAGACCCAGTACTTC	CASSQVRQREGETQYF
TRBV7-9	NA	TRBJ2-5	15	TRBD1	TGTGCCAGCAGCCCTAGGCTGACAGGGGAAGAGACCCAGTACTTC	CASSPRLTGEETQYF
TRBV7-9	NA	TRBJ1-2	15	NA	TGTGCCAGCAGCCCAGGGGAGGGAGATGGTAATGGCTACACCTTC	CASSPGEGDGNGYTF
TRBV19	NA	TRBJ1-1	16	NA	TGTGCCAGTAGGGTTGGTTTACAGGGACTTGACACTGAAGCTTTCTTT	CASRVGLQGLDTEAFF
TRBV2	NA	TRBJ2-7	14	NA	TGTGCCAGTACGAATCCCAACGTGAACTACGAGCAGTACTTC	CASTNPNVNYEQYF
TRBV20-1	NA	TRBJ1-6	17	TRBD1	TGCAGTGCTAGAGATCGGGACAGGGTGATCTATAATTCACCCCTCCACTTT	CSARDRDRVIYNSPLHF
TRBV7-2	NA	TRBJ2-2	15	TRBD2	TGTGCCAGCAGAGAGCGGGGGATAGGCACCGGGGAGCTGTTTTTT	CASRERGIGTGELFF
TRBV30	NA	TRBJ2-1	13	NA	TGTGCCTGGAGTGTTGGGAAGCCTAATGAGCAGTTCTTC	CAWSVGKPNEQFF
TRBV12-3/TRBV12-4	NA	TRBJ2-1	17	NA	TGTGCCAGCAGTTTAATCGTAGGGGCTGGGGGGTCAAATGAGCAGTTCTTC	CASSLIVGAGGSNEQFF
TRBV29-1	NA	TRBJ2-1	14	TRBD2	TGCAGCGGACTAGCGGGAGGGCCCTACAATGAGCAGTTCTTC	CSGLAGGPYNEQFF
TRBV4-2	few	TRBJ2-6	16	NA	TGTGCCAGCAGCCAAGAGTCAGGGGCCGGGGCCAACGTCCTGACTTTC	CASSQESGAGANVLTF
TRBV13	NA	TRBJ2-7	15	TRBD2	TGTGCCAGCAGCATCGGCGGGGGGAGCTCCTACGAGCAGTACTTC	CASSIGGGSSYEQYF
TRBV29-1	NA	TRBJ2-1	14	TRBD2	TGCAGCGTTAGATCGGGAGGCGCCAACAATGAGCAGTTCTTC	CSVRSGGANNEQFF
TRBV27	NA	TRBJ2-7	15	NA	TGTGCCAGCAGTCCTGTGACAGTTCTTACGTCGAAGCAGTACTTC	CASSPVTVLTSKQYF
TRBV28	NA	TRBJ1-2	15	TRBD1	TGTGCCAGCAGTTTCCTTGACAGGGGACGGCGGGGCTACACCTTC	CASSFLDRGRRGYTF
TRBV28	NA	TRBJ2-7	15	NA	TGTGCCAGCAGTCTCCAGCTCACAGGGTCGGGCGAGCAGTACTTC	CASSLQLTGSGEQYF
TRBV28	NA	TRBJ1-1	17	TRBD1	TGTGCCAGCAGTTCCCTCTACCTCGACAGGGATTACACTGAAGCTTTCTTT	CASSSLYLDRDYTEAFF
TRBV6-4	NA	TRBJ1-1	13	NA	TGTGCCAGCAGACACAGGGAGAGCACTGAAGCTTTCTTT	CASRHRESTEAFF
TRBV7-3	NA	TRBJ2-1	16	TRBD2	TGTGCCAGCAGCTTAACCCCGGGACTAGCGGGAGATGAGCAGTTCTTC	CASSLTPGLAGDEQFF
TRBV12-3/TRBV12-4	NA	TRBJ2-3	16	NA	TGTGCCAGCAGCCCGGCCGGGCTTGGGGGGTTAGATACGCAGTATTTT	CASSPAGLGGLDTQYF
TRBV27	NA	TRBJ2-1	13	NA	TGTGCCAGCAGTCCTCTAGGACGGTATGAGCAGTTCTTC	CASSPLGRYEQFF
TRBV15	NA	TRBJ2-6	15	NA	TGTGCCACCAGCAGAGATAGGTCCGGGGCCAACGTCCTGACTTTC	CATSRDRSGANVLTF
TRBV3-1	NA	TRBJ1-3	17	TRBD1	TGTGCCAGCAGCCAAGCTCGGACAGGGACCTCAAGAAACACCATATATTTT	CASSQARTGTSRNTIYF
TRBV11-2	once	TRBJ2-1	17	TRBD2	TGTGCCAGCAGCTCGGGCCCGCAGACTAGCGGCCCCAATGAGCAGTTCTTC	CASSSGPQTSGPNEQFF
TRBV27	NA	TRBJ1-3	17	NA	TGTGCCAGCAGTTCCACCCTCAAGGGGCTACCTGGAAACACCATATATTTT	CASSSTLKGLPGNTIYF
TRBV12-3/TRBV12-4	NA	TRBJ2-1	12	NA	TGTGCCAGCAGCCCGCACTACAATGAGCAGTTCTTC	CASSPHYNEQFF
TRBV6-5	NA	TRBJ2-1	17	TRBD2	TGTGCCAGCAGTTACTCCCCAGCGGGAGCCCAAAGCAATGAGCAGTTCTTC	CASSYSPAGAQSNEQFF
TRBV4-1	NA	TRBJ2-1	16	TRBD2	TGCGCCAGCAGCACGCCTAGCGGTACCTCCTACAATGAGCAGTTCTTC	CASSTPSGTSYNEQFF
TRBV27	few	TRBJ1-1	13	NA	TGTGCCAGCAGTTCCTGGGGGAACACTGAAGCTTTCTTT	CASSSWGNTEAFF